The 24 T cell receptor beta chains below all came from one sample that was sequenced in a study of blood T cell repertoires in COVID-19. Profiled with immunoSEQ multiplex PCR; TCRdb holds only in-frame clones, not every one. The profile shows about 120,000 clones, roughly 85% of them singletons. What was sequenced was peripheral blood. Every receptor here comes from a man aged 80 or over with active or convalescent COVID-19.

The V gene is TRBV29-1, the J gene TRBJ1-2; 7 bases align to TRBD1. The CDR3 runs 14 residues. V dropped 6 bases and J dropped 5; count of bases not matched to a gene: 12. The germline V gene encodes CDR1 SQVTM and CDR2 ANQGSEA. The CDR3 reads CSVELTGFGYGYTF. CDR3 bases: TGCAGCGTCGAGTTGACAGGGTTCGGATATGGCTACACCTTC.

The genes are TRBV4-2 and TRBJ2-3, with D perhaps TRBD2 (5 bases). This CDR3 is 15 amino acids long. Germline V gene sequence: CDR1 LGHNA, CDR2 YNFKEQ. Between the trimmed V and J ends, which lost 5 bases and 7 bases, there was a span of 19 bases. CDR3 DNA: TGTGCCAGCAGCTCGATAGAGGGAGTCGGTAATACGCAGTATTTT. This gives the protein CASSSIEGVGNTQYF.

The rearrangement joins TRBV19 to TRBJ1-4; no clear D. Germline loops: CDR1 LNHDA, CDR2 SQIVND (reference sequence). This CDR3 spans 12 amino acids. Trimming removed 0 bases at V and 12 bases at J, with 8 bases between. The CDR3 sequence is CASSIEGIQLFF. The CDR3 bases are TGTGCCAGTAGTATAGAGGGCATCCAACTGTTTTTT.

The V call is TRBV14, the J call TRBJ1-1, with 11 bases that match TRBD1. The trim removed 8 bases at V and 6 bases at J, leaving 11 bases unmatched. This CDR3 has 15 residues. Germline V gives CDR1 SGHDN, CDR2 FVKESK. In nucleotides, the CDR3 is TGTGCCAGCTCCGGACAGGGGGCGCCGGGGGCTGAAGCTTTCTTT. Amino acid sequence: CASSGQGAPGAEAFF.

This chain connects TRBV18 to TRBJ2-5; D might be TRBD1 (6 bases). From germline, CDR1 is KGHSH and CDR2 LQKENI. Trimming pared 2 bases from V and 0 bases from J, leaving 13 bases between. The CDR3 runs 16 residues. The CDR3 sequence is CASSPRARGYQETQYF. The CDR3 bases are TGTGCCAGCTCACCAAGGGCTAGGGGGTACCAAGAGACCCAGTACTTC. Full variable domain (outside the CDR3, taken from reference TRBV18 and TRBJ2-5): NAGVMQNPRHLVRRRGQEARLRCSPMKGHSHVYWYRQLPEEGLKFMVYLQKENIIDESGMPKERFSAEFPKEGPSILRIQQVVRGDSAAYFCASSPRARGYQETQYFGPGTRLLVL.

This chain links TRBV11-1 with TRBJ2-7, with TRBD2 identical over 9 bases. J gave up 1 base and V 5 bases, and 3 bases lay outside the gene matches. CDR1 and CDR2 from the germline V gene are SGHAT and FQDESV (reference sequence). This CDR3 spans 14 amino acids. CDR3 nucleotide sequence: TGTGCCAGCAGCCCTAGCGGGATTTCCTACGAGCAGTACTTC. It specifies CASSPSGISYEQYF.

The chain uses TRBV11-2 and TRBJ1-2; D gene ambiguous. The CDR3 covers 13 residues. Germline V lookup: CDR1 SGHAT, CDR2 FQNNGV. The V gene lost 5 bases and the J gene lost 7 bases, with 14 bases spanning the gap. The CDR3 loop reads CASSQTRVSGYTF. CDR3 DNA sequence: TGTGCCAGCAGCCAGACTAGGGTTTCTGGCTACACCTTC.

CDR3: CASRLPRDRKSETQYF. The CDR3 nucleotides are TGTGCAAGTCGCTTGCCCCGGGACAGGAAATCGGAGACCCAGTACTTC. The chain carries TRBV12-2 and TRBJ2-5; the D segment call TRBD1 is taken from the table without a DNA check. TRBV12-2 is an annotated pseudogene. The CDR3 totals 16 residues.

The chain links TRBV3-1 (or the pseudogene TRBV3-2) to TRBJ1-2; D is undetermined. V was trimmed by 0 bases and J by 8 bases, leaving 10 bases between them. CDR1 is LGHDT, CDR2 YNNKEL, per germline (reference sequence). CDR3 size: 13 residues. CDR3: CASSQDHGWGYTF. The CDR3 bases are TGTGCCAGCAGCCAAGATCATGGCTGGGGCTACACCTTC.

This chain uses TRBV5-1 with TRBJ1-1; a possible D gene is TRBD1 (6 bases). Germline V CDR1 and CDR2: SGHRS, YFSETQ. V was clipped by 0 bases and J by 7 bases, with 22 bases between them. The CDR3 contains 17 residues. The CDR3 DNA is TGCGCCAGCAGCTTGGCCGCTATAGGGGGAAGACGAAGTGAAGCTTTCTTT. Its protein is CASSLAAIGGRRSEAFF.

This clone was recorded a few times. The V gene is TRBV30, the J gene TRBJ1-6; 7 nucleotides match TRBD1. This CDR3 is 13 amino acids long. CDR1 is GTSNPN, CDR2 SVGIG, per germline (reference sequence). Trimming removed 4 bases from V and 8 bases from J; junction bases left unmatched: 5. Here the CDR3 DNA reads TGTGCCTGGATCGGACAGGAGGATTCACCCCTCCACTTT. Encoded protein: CAWIGQEDSPLHF.

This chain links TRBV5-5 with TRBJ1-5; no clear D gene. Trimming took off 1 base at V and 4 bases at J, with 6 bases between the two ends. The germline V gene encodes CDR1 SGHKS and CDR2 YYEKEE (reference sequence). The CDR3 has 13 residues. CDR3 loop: CASSLSGNQPQHF. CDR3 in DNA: TGTGCCAGCAGCTTGTCCGGGAATCAGCCCCAGCATTTT.

This CDR3 is CASSLGQGEIDTQYF. The CDR3 nucleotides are TGTGCCAGCAGCTTGGGACAGGGGGAAATAGATACGCAGTATTTT. The rearrangement uses TRBV5-4 and TRBJ2-3, with 9 nucleotides matching TRBD1. J gave up 5 bases and V 0 bases, and 4 bases lay outside the gene matches. Germline CDR1 reads SGHNT; CDR2 reads YYREEE (reference sequence). The CDR3 has 15 residues.

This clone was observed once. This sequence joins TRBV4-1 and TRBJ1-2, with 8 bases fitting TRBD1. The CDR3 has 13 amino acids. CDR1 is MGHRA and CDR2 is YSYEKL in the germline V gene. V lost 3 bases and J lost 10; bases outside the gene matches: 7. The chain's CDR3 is CASSQEAGGYYTF. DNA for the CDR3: TGCGCCAGCAGCCAGGAAGCAGGGGGCTACTACACCTTC.

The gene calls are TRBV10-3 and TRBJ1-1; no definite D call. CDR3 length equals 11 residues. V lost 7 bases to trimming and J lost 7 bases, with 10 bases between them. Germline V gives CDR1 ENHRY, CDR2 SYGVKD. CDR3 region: CAITLVSEAFF. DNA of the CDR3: TGTGCCATCACCCTTGTCAGTGAAGCTTTCTTT.

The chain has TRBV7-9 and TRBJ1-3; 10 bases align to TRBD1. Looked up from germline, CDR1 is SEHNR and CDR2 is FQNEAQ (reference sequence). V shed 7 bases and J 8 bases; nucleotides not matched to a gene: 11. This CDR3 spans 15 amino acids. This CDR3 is CASTFLRDRGDTIYF. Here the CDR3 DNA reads TGTGCCAGCACCTTTCTCCGGGACAGGGGTGACACCATATATTTT.

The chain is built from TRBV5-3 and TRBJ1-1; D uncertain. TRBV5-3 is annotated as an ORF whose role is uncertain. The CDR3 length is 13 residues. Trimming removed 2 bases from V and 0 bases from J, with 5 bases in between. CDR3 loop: CARSLKLNTEAFF. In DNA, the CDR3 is TGTGCCAGAAGCTTAAAGCTGAACACTGAAGCTTTCTTT.

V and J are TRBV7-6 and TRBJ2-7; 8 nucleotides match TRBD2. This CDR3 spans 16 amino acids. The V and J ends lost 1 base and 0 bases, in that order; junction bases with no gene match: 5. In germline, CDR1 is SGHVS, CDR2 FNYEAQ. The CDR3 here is CASSLGAGGNSYEQYF. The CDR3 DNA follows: TGTGCCAGCAGCTTAGGGGCGGGAGGTAACTCCTACGAGCAGTACTTC.

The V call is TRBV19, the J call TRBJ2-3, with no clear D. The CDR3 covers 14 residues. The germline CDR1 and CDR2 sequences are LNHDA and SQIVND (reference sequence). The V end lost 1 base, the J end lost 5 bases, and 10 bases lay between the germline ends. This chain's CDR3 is CASSIAVQQDTQYF. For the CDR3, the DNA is TGTGCCAGTAGTATAGCCGTCCAACAAGATACGCAGTATTTT.

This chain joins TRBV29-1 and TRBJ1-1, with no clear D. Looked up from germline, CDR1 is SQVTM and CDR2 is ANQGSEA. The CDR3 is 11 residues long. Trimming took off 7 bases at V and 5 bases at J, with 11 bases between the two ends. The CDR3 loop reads CSASPGTEAFF. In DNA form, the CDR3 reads TGCAGCGCGAGCCCGGGGACTGAAGCTTTCTTT.

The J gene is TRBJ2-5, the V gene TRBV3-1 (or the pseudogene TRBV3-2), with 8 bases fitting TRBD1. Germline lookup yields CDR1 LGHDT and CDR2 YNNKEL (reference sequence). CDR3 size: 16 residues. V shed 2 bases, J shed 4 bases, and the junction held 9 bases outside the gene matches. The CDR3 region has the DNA TGTGCCAGCAGCCAATGGGGGAGACAGGGGAGAGAGACCCAGTACTTC. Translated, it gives CASSQWGRQGRETQYF.

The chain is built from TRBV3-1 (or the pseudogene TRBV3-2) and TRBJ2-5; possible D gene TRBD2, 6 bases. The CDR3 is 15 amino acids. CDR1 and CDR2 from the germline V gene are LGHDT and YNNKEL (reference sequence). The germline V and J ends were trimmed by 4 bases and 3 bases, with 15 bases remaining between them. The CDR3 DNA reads TGTGCCAGCAGCCGCAGTGAGGAGGGTGAAGAGACCCAGTACTTC. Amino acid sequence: CASSRSEEGEETQYF.

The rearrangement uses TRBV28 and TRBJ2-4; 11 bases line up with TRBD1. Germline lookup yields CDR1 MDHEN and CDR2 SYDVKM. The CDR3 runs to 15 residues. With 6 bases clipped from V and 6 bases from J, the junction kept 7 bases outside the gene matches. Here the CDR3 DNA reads TGTGCCAGCAGCCCTCAGGGACAGGGGGGAAACATTCAGTACTTC. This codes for CASSPQGQGGNIQYF.

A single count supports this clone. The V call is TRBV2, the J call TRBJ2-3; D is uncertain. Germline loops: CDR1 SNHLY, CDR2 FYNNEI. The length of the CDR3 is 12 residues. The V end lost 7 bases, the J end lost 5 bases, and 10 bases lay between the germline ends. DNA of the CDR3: TGTGCCAGCAAAATGGCCTTAGATACGCAGTATTTT. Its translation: CASKMALDTQYF.